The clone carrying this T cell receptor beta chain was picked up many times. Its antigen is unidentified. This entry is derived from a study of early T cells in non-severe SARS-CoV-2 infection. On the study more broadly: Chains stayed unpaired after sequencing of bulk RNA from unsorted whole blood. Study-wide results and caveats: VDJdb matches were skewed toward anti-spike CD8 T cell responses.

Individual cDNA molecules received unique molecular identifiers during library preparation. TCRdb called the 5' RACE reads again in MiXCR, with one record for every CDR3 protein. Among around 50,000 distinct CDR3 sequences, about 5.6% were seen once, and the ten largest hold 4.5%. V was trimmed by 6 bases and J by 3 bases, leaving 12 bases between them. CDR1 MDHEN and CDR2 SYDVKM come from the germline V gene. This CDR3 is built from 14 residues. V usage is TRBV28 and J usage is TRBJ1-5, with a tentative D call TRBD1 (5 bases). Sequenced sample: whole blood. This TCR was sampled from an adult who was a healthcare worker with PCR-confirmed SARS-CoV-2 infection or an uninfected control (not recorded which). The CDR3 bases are TGTGCCAGCAGCCTAACAGGATTCAATCAGCCCCAGCATTTT. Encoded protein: CASSLTGFNQPQHF.